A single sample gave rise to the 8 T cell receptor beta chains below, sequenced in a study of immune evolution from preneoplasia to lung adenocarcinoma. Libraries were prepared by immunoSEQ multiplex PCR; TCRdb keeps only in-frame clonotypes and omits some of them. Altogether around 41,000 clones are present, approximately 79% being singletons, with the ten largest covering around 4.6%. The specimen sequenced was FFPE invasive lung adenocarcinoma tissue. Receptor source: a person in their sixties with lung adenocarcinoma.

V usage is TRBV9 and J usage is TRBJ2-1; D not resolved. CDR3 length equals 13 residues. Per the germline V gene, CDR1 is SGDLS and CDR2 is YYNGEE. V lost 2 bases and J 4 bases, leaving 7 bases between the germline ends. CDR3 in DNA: TGTGCCAGCAGCGTTGACATGTACAATGAGCAGTTCTTC. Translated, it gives CASSVDMYNEQFF.

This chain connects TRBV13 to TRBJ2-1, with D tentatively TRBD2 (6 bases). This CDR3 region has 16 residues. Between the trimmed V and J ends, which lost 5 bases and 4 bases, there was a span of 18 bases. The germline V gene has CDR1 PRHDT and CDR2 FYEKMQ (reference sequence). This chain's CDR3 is CASSPPGEAGYNEQFF. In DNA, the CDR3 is TGTGCCAGCAGCCCCCCCGGGGAGGCGGGGTACAATGAGCAGTTCTTC.

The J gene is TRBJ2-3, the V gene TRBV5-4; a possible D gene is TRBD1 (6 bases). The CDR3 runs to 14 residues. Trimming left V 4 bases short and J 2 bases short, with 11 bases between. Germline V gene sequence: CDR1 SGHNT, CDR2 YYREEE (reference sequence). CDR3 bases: TGTGCCAGCAGCCCTACGGGACACACAGATACGCAGTATTTT. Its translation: CASSPTGHTDTQYF.

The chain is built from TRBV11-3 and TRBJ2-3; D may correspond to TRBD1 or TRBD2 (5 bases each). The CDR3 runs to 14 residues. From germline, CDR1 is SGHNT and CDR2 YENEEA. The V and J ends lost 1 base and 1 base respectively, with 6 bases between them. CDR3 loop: CASSLGGGTDTQYF. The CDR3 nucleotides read TGTGCCAGCAGCTTAGGAGGGGGCACAGATACGCAGTATTTT. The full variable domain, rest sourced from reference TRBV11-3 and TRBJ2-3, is EAGVVQSPRYKIIEKKQPVAFWCNPISGHNTLYWYLQNLGQGPELLIRYENEEAVDDSQLPKDRFSAERLKGVDSTLKIQPAELGDSAVYLCASSLGGGTDTQYFGPGTRLTVL.

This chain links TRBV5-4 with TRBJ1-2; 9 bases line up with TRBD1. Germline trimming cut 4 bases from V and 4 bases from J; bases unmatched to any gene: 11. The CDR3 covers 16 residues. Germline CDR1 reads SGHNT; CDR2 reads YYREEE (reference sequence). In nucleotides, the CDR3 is TGTGCCAGCAGCCCCCCCAACCCGGGACAGGGCTATGGCTACACCTTC. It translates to CASSPPNPGQGYGYTF.

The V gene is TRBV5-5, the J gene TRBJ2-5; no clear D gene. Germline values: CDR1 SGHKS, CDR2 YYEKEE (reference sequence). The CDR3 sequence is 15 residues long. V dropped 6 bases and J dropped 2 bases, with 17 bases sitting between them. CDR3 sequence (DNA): TGTGCCAGCACCTGGACGGGCCCCGCGCAAGAGACCCAGTACTTC. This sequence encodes CASTWTGPAQETQYF.

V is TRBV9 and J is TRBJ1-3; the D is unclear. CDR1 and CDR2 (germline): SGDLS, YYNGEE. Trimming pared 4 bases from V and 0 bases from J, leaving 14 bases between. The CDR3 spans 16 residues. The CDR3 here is CASSPLTPSSGNTIYF. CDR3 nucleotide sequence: TGTGCCAGCAGCCCTCTGACACCCAGCTCTGGAAACACCATATATTTT.

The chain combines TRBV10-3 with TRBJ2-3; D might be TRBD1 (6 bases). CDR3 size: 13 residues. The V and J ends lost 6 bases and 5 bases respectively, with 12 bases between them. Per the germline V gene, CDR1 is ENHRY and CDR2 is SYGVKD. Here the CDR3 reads CAISAGQRDTQYF. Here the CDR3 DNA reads TGTGCCATCAGCGCTGGACAGCGAGATACGCAGTATTTT.